These 26 T cell receptor beta chains were sequenced from one sample in a study of T cell responses to AZD1222 COVID-19 vaccine. The protocol was immunoSEQ multiplex PCR, while the TCRdb copy is restricted to in-frame clones and leaves out a portion. The repertoire holds 130,000 to 150,000 clones, 80% to 90% seen once, with roughly 1.7% in the top ten. Here the sequenced sample was peripheral blood, taken on day 0 of AZD1222 vaccination. The receptors derive from an adult in good health.

V is TRBV6-1 and J is TRBJ1-2; 7 bases fit TRBD1. CDR3 length: 14 amino acids. Germline assignment: CDR1 MNHNS and CDR2 SASEGT. Unmatched junction bases numbered 6, after V lost 3 bases and J lost 5 bases. CDR3 DNA sequence: TGTGCCAGCAGTGAGCCAGGGGGAGGATATGGCTACACCTTC. Translated, it gives CASSEPGGGYGYTF.

The chain combines TRBV4-2 with TRBJ1-5; D remains unclear. This CDR3 comprises 15 residues. The V end was cut by 1 base, the J end by 0 bases, with 7 bases between. The germline CDR1 and CDR2 sequences are LGHNA and YNFKEQ. CDR3 sequence reads: CASSQVDTSNQPQHF. As DNA, the CDR3 is TGTGCCAGCAGCCAAGTCGACACTAGCAATCAGCCCCAGCATTTT.

The chain combines TRBV7-8 with TRBJ1-3, with D unclear. Germline V gene sequence: CDR1 SGHVS, CDR2 FQNEAQ. Trimming took 2 bases from V and 3 from J, leaving 17 bases between them. CDR3 length equals 17 residues. Here the CDR3 reads CASSLRLGKYDGNTIYF. The DNA for the CDR3 is TGTGCCAGCAGCTTACGGCTAGGGAAGTATGATGGAAACACCATATATTTT. The entire variable domain, with the rest obtained from reference TRBV7-8 and TRBJ1-3, is as follows: GAGVSQSPRYKVAKRGQDVALRCDPISGHVSLFWYQQALGQGPEFLTYFQNEAQLDKSGLPSDRFFAERPEGSVSTLKIQRTQQEDSAVYLCASSLRLGKYDGNTIYFGEGSWLTVV.

The chain carries TRBV28 and TRBJ2-7; D remains ambiguous. The germline V gene has CDR1 MDHEN and CDR2 SYDVKM. Trimming removed 5 bases at V and 2 bases at J, with 13 bases between. This CDR3 has 14 residues. CDR3 loop: CASSPFETTYEQYF. CDR3 nucleotides: TGTGCCAGCAGTCCCTTTGAGACCACCTACGAGCAGTACTTC. The entire variable domain, with the rest obtained from reference TRBV28 and TRBJ2-7, is as follows: DVKVTQSSRYLVKRTGEKVFLECVQDMDHENMFWYRQDPGLGLRLIYFSYDVKMKEKGDIPEGYSVSREKKERFSLILESASTNQTSMYLCASSPFETTYEQYFGPGTRLTVT.

This chain connects TRBV15 to TRBJ1-6; possibly TRBD1 for D (5 bases). Germline lookup yields CDR1 LNHNV and CDR2 YYDKDF (reference sequence). Trimming pared 1 base from V and 7 bases from J, leaving 11 bases between. The CDR3 sequence is 15 residues long. This CDR3 is CATSRVPGRNSPLHF. In DNA, the CDR3 is TGTGCCACCAGCAGAGTGCCAGGGCGGAATTCACCCCTCCACTTT.

The chain employs TRBV18 and TRBJ1-1; maybe TRBD1 (5 bases). CDR3 size: 14 residues. Trimming left V 6 bases short and J 5 bases short, with 16 bases between. Germline assignment: CDR1 KGHSH and CDR2 LQKENI. CDR3 loop: CASSTGAGRTEAFF. The CDR3 region has the DNA TGTGCCAGCTCGACCGGGGCAGGGAGAACTGAAGCTTTCTTT. Using reference TRBV18 and TRBJ1-1 for the parts outside the CDR3, the full variable domain is NAGVMQNPRHLVRRRGQEARLRCSPMKGHSHVYWYRQLPEEGLKFMVYLQKENIIDESGMPKERFSAEFPKEGPSILRIQQVVRGDSAAYFCASSTGAGRTEAFFGQGTRLTVV.

The chain couples TRBV5-6 to TRBJ2-2, with 8 bases that match TRBD2. The CDR3 has 15 residues. The V and J ends lost 2 bases and 6 bases, in that order; junction bases with no gene match: 6. Looked up from germline, CDR1 is SGHDT and CDR2 is YYEEEE. The CDR3 reads CASSLRGGKAGELFF. CDR3 nucleotides: TGTGCCAGCAGCTTACGGGGGGGAAAAGCCGGGGAGCTGTTTTTT.

This chain links TRBV2 with TRBJ1-2; TRBD1 matches 10 bases. Germline CDR1 and CDR2: SNHLY and FYNNEI. This CDR3 is 16 amino acids long. Trimming took 7 bases from V and 8 from J; bases not matched to a gene: 16. The CDR3 here is CASKPGTRDRGGGYTF. CDR3 DNA: TGTGCCAGCAAACCGGGAACTAGGGACAGGGGAGGGGGCTACACCTTC.

The chain links TRBV5-1 to TRBJ1-4; 10 positions agree with TRBD1. Trimming cost V 0 bases and J 7 bases; bases outside gene matches: 9. Per germline, CDR1 SGHRS and CDR2 YFSETQ. There are 17 residues in the CDR3. The chain's CDR3 is CASSLGPDRGQGEKLFF. The CDR3 DNA follows: TGCGCCAGCAGCTTGGGCCCAGACAGGGGGCAAGGTGAAAAACTGTTTTTT.

The V call is TRBV18, the J call TRBJ2-3; 10 bases fit TRBD2. V shed 3 bases and J 5 bases; nucleotides not matched to a gene: 8. Germline lookup yields CDR1 KGHSH and CDR2 LQKENI. This CDR3 contains 16 residues. CDR3 residues: CASSPSLAGVKDTQYF. In nucleotides, the CDR3 is TGTGCCAGCTCACCTTCCCTAGCGGGGGTCAAAGATACGCAGTATTTT.

The chain has TRBV3-1 (or the pseudogene TRBV3-2) and TRBJ1-5; maybe TRBD1 (6 bases). CDR3 length: 16 amino acids. The V end lost 0 bases, the J end lost 3 bases, and 12 bases lay between the germline ends. Per germline, CDR1 LGHDT and CDR2 YNNKEL (reference sequence). This chain's CDR3 is CASSQDGQPFNQPQHF. DNA of the CDR3: TGTGCCAGCAGCCAAGATGGACAGCCGTTCAATCAGCCCCAGCATTTT.

The chain combines TRBV5-6 with TRBJ2-7; a weak D match, TRBD1 (5 bases). The germline V gene encodes CDR1 SGHDT and CDR2 YYEEEE. The V gene lost 4 bases and the J gene lost 0 bases, with 17 bases spanning the gap. CDR3 length: 16 residues. CDR3: CASSPNTGALSYEQYF. CDR3 coding DNA: TGTGCCAGCAGCCCAAATACAGGTGCCCTCTCCTACGAGCAGTACTTC. The whole variable domain, remainder taken from reference TRBV5-6 and TRBJ2-7, is DAGVTQSPTHLIKTRGQQVTLRCSPKSGHDTVSWYQQALGQGPQFIFQYYEEEERQRGNFPDRFSGHQFPNYSSELNVNALLLGDSALYLCASSPNTGALSYEQYFGPGTRLTVT.

The chain uses TRBV5-1 and TRBJ2-6; tentative D call: TRBD2 (6 bases). CDR1 is SGHRS and CDR2 is YFSETQ in the germline V gene. The CDR3 runs 17 residues. Trimming pared 6 bases from V and 0 bases from J, leaving 16 bases between. CDR3 bases: TGCGCCAGCACAAACACGGGAGCCAGCTCTGGGGCCAACGTCCTGACTTTC. It is translated as CASTNTGASSGANVLTF.

This rearrangement joins TRBV30 to TRBJ1-2; D not certain. This CDR3 comprises 12 residues. V lost 4 bases and J lost 6, with 12 bases in between. CDR1 and CDR2 from the germline V gene are GTSNPN and SVGIG (reference sequence). The CDR3 sequence is CAWIRYEDGYTF. The CDR3 nucleotides read TGTGCCTGGATTCGCTATGAGGATGGCTACACCTTC.

V usage is TRBV7-2 and J usage is TRBJ1-2; D is undetermined. Germline CDR1 SGHTA, CDR2 FQGNSA. The CDR3 has 12 residues. Trimming cost V 5 bases and J 4 bases, with 8 bases left between them. CDR3 protein: CASSPWTYGYTF. For the CDR3, the DNA is TGTGCCAGCAGCCCCTGGACCTATGGCTACACCTTC.

This clone came up once. CDR3 coding DNA: TGTGCCAGCAGCCAAGTGATCTTTGAGCAGTTCTTC. Residues: CASSQVIFEQFF. The chain has TRBV3-1 (or the pseudogene TRBV3-2) and TRBJ2-1; the D is unclear. The CDR3 runs 12 residues. The V end lost 1 base, the J end lost 9 bases, and 7 bases lay between the germline ends. Germline loops: CDR1 LGHDT, CDR2 YNNKEL (reference sequence).

This clone was observed once. V gene TRBV7-6 combines with J gene TRBJ1-1; D gene unclear. CDR1 SGHVS and CDR2 FNYEAQ come from the germline V gene. With 0 bases removed from V and 5 bases from J, the gap between germline ends came to 7 bases. The length of the CDR3 is 13 residues. The chain's CDR3 is CASSLAMVTEAFF. The CDR3 region has the DNA TGTGCCAGCAGCTTAGCGATGGTTACTGAAGCTTTCTTT.

V usage is TRBV13 and J usage is TRBJ2-7; TRBD1 might be the D (5 bases). The CDR3 spans 14 residues. Looked up from germline, CDR1 is PRHDT and CDR2 is FYEKMQ (reference sequence). V was shortened by 2 bases and J by 4 bases, with 12 bases between the two germline ends. The CDR3 protein is CASSLRQKAYEQYF. The CDR3 DNA is TGTGCCAGCAGCTTAAGACAGAAAGCGTACGAGCAGTACTTC.

The chain has TRBV18 and TRBJ2-5; no reliable D call. V was cut by 5 bases and J by 3 bases, with 1 base left in between. The CDR3 length is 10 residues. From germline, CDR1 is KGHSH and CDR2 LQKENI. Here the CDR3 reads CASSKETQYF. In DNA form, the CDR3 reads TGTGCCAGCTCAAAAGAGACCCAGTACTTC.

The chain employs TRBV12-3 or TRBV12-4 and TRBJ1-2; D ambiguous. CDR3 length: 12 residues. V gave up 8 bases and J gave up 2 bases, with 9 bases separating them. The CDR3 bases are TGTGCCAGCTCCGAGGCAAACTATGGCTACACCTTC. Amino acids: CASSEANYGYTF.

V is TRBV19 and J is TRBJ2-1; tentatively, D is TRBD2 (7 bases). Deletions cut 4 bases from V and 8 bases from J, with 21 bases between. The CDR3 covers 16 residues. Germline V CDR1 and CDR2: LNHDA, SQIVND (reference sequence). For the CDR3, the DNA is TGTGCCAGTAGTACCGGGCAGGGACTCGGGGGGCATGAGCAGTTCTTC. It encodes CASSTGQGLGGHEQFF. Based on the CDR3 plus reference TRBV19 and TRBJ2-1, the full variable domain is DGGITQSPKYLFRKEGQNVTLSCEQNLNHDAMYWYRQDPGQGLRLIYYSQIVNDFQKGDIAEGYSVSREKKESFPLTVTSAQKNPTAFYLCASSTGQGLGGHEQFFGPGTRLTVL.

CDR3 coding DNA: TGTGCCAGCAGTGGGGGTACTCGCACCGGGGAGCTGTTTTTT. Its translation is CASSGGTRTGELFF. The rearrangement uses TRBV2 and TRBJ2-2; unclear D gene. V shed 4 bases and J shed 4 bases, with 10 bases lying between them. This CDR3 has 14 residues. Germline values: CDR1 SNHLY, CDR2 FYNNEI.

The rearrangement links TRBV6-2 or TRBV6-3 to TRBJ1-5; 8 nucleotides align to TRBD1. The CDR3 sequence is 16 residues long. The germline V gene encodes CDR1 MNHEY and CDR2 SVGEGT. The junction had 7 bases not matched to a gene; V was cut back by 2 bases and J by 4 bases. CDR3 nucleotides: TGTGCCAGCAGTTACCATGCGGGACAGGAAAATCAGCCCCAGCATTTT. This gives the protein CASSYHAGQENQPQHF.

The rearrangement uses TRBV5-1 and TRBJ2-7; perhaps TRBD1 as D (5 bases). V was clipped by 0 bases and J by 3 bases, with 7 bases between them. This CDR3 comprises 13 residues. Looked up from germline, CDR1 is SGHRS and CDR2 is YFSETQ. The CDR3 DNA reads TGCGCCAGCAGCTTGGTGCAGGGCTACGAGCAGTACTTC. It is translated as CASSLVQGYEQYF.

The chain links TRBV30 to TRBJ1-2, with 7 positions matching TRBD1. The CDR3 loop spans 14 amino acids. The junction had 10 bases not matched to a gene; V was cut back by 5 bases and J by 4 bases. Germline loops: CDR1 GTSNPN, CDR2 SVGIG (reference sequence). Written as DNA, the CDR3 is TGTGCCTGGGGTCTACAGGGGCATAGCTATGGCTACACCTTC. This codes for CAWGLQGHSYGYTF. Together with reference TRBV30 and TRBJ1-2, the CDR3 gives the full variable domain: SQTIHQWPATLVQPVGSPLSLECTVEGTSNPNLYWYRQAAGRGLQLLFYSVGIGQISSEVPQNLSASRPQDRQFILSSKKLLLSDSGFYLCAWGLQGHSYGYTFGSGTRLTVV.

The chain carries TRBV6-1 and TRBJ2-7; 7 nucleotides align to TRBD1. V dropped 3 bases and J dropped 2; count of bases not matched to a gene: 7. The germline V gene has CDR1 MNHNS and CDR2 SASEGT. There are 15 residues in the CDR3. The CDR3 reads CASSDPTGNPYEQYF. The CDR3 DNA follows: TGTGCCAGCAGTGACCCGACAGGGAATCCCTACGAGCAGTACTTC.